This T cell receptor beta chain was identified during a study of cytomegalovirus exposure and HLA in healthy donors. Study at large: Previous work identified 90 million to 130 million unique TCR beta sequences from roughly 180 million T cells. Study results and limitations: It was likely that a cluster of highly shared sequence variants was a sequencing artifact.

Of note for this clone: Its antigen is still unknown.

Primers: 60 Vbeta forward and 13 Jbeta reverse. Generated by immunoSEQ multiplex PCR, the TCRdb table keeps only in-frame clones and is missing some. This repertoire shows about 160,000 clones, around four fifths found once; its top ten account for 1.2%. Looked up from germline, CDR1 is MDHEN and CDR2 is SYDVKM. The CDR3 runs 12 residues. V was shortened by 4 bases and J by 3 bases, with 7 bases between the two germline ends. The sample comprised PBMCs. The rearrangement joins TRBV28 to TRBJ2-7, with unresolved D. This receptor was taken from a boy aged 2-9 years in good health and CMV-seronegative. CDR3 in amino acids: CASSSHGYEQYF. The CDR3 nucleotides are TGTGCCAGCAGTTCGCACGGCTACGAGCAGTACTTC. Variable domain in full (rest from reference TRBV28 and TRBJ2-7): DVKVTQSSRYLVKRTGEKVFLECVQDMDHENMFWYRQDPGLGLRLIYFSYDVKMKEKGDIPEGYSVSREKKERFSLILESASTNQTSMYLCASSSHGYEQYFGPGTRLTVT.